The present entry profiles one T cell receptor (beta chain) with its context. Some clones are missing from TCRdb's copy, which holds only in-frame ones; the method was immunoSEQ multiplex PCR. The data show under 80,000 clones, 86% seen once. The data were obtained in a study of blood T cell repertoires in COVID-19. The sample comprised peripheral blood. The origin of this receptor is an elderly man in a cohort sampled during active COVID-19.

The CDR3 region is CASSLTGLNTEAFF. CDR3 DNA: TGCGCCAGCAGCTTGACAGGTTTAAACACTGAAGCTTTCTTT. This sequence joins TRBV5-1 and TRBJ1-1, with D possibly matching TRBD1 (5 bases). Germline V gives CDR1 SGHRS, CDR2 YFSETQ. CDR3 length: 14 amino acids. V was clipped by 1 base and J by 2 bases, with 9 bases between them.